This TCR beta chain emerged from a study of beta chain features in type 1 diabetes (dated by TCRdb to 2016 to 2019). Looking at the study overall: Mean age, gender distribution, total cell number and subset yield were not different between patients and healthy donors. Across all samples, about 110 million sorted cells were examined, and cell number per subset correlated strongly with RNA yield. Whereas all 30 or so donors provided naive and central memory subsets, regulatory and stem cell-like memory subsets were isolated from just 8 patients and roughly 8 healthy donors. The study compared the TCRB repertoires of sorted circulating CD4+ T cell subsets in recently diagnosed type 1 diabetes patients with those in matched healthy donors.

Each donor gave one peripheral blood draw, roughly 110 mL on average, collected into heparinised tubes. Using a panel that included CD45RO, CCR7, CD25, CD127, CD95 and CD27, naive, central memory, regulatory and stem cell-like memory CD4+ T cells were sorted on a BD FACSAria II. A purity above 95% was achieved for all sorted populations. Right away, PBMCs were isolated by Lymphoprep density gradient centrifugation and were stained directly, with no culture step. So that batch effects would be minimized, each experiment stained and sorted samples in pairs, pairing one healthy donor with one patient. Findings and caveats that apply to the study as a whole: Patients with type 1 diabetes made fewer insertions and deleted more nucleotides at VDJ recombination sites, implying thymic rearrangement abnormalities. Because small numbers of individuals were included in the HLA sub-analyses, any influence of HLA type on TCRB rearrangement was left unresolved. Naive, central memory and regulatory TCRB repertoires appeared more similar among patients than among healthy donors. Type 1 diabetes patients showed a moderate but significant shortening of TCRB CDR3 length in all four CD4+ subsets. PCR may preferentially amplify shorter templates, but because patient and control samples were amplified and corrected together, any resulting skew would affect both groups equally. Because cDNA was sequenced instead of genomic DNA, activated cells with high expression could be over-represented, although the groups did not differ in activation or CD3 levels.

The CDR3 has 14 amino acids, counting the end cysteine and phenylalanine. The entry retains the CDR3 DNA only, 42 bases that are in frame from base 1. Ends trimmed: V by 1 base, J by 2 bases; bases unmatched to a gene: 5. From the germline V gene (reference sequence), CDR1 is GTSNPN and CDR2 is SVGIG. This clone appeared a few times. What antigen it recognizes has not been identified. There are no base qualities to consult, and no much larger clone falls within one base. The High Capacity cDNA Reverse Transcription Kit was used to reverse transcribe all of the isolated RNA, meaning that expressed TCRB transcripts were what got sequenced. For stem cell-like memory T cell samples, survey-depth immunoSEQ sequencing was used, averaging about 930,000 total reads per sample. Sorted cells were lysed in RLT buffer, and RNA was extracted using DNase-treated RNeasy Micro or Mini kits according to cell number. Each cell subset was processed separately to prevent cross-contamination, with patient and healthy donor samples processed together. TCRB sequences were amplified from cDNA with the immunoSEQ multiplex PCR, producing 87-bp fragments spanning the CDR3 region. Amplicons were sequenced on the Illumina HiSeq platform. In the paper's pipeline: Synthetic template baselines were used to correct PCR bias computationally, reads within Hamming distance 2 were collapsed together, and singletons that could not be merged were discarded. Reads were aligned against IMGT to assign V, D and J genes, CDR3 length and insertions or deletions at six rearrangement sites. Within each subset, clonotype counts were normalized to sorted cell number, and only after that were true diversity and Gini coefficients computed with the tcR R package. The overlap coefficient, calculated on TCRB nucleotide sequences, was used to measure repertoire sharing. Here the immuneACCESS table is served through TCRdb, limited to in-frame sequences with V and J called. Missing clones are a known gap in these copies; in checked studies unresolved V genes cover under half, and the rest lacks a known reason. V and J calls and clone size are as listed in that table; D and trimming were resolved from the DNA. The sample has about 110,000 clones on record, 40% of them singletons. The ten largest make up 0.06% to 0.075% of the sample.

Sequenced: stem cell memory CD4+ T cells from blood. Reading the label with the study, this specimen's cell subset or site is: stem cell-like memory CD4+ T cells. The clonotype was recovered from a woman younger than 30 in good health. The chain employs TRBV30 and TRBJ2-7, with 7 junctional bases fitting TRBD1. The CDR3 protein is CAWSARDRTYEQYF. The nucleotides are TGTGCCTGGAGTGCCCGGGACAGAACCTACGAGCAGTACTTC.